These T cell receptor beta chains were read from a single sample in a study of OX40 agonist ivuxolimab in advanced cancers. Using immunoSEQ multiplex PCR, the repertoire was profiled, and TCRdb retains in-frame clones only, with some absent. The data contain more than 80,000 clones, about 90% of them singletons. This sample comprised CD4+ or CD8+ T cells sorted from blood, obtained in a trial of the OX40 agonist ivuxolimab. The receptors derive from an adult with an advanced solid tumor such as melanoma, head and neck, liver or kidney cancer. The CDR3 runs from the conserved cysteine through the conserved F or W. D genes are given only for firm matches. Clone size appears in some rows only: once, few, many, or a class for an expanded clone.

size,V,D,length,J,DNA,CDR3
NA,TRBV27,NA,15,TRBJ1-2,TGTGCCAGCAGTTCACCAAGTTTGGGGAGCTATGGCTACACCTTC,CASSSPSLGSYGYTF
few,TRBV5-1,TRBD2,16,TRBJ2-1,TGCGCCAGCAGCTTGGTTCTTGCGGGAGGAGCCAATGAGCAGTTCTTC,CASSLVLAGGANEQFF
NA,TRBV19,NA,14,TRBJ2-2,TGTGCCAGTAGTATAGGGGGGTACACCGGGGAGCTGTTTTTT,CASSIGGYTGELFF
NA,TRBV7-2,TRBD2,14,TRBJ2-1,TGTGCCAGCCGGGGACTAGCGCTTAACAATGAGCAGTTCTTC,CASRGLALNNEQFF
NA,TRBV19,TRBD1,14,TRBJ1-4,TGTGCCAGTAGTTTAACAGGGGCAGGGGAAAAACTGTTTTTT,CASSLTGAGEKLFF
NA,TRBV28,TRBD1,15,TRBJ2-1,TGTGCCAGACCTCCGGACAGGGATTGTCCGAATGAGCAGTTCTTC,CARPPDRDCPNEQFF
NA,TRBV29-1,NA,12,TRBJ1-1,TGCAGCGTTGAACCGGGAGACACTGAAGCTTTCTTT,CSVEPGDTEAFF
NA,TRBV7-8,NA,19,TRBJ2-2,TGTGCCAGCAGCTCACTACCGGGACTTGAGGGGGTTAACACCGGGGAGCTGTTTTTT,CASSSLPGLEGVNTGELFF
NA,TRBV16,TRBD1,13,TRBJ1-5,TGTGCCAGCAGCCAGGGACAGGATCAGCCCCAGCATTTT,CASSQGQDQPQHF
NA,TRBV7-9,TRBD1,17,TRBJ1-1,TGTGCCAGCAGCTTAGCCGGGACAGGGCGGGAGGGCACTGAAGCTTTCTTT,CASSLAGTGREGTEAFF
NA,TRBV5-1,TRBD1,14,TRBJ1-2,TGCGCCAGCAGCTTGGGGGCCGGGACAGGGGGCCACACCTTC,CASSLGAGTGGHTF
NA,TRBV7-9,NA,12,TRBJ2-3,TGTGCCACGGGCGGGAACGCAGATACGCAGTATTTT,CATGGNADTQYF
NA,TRBV5-1,NA,15,TRBJ2-7,TGCGCCAGCAGCTTGTTGGGACCGAGCTCCTACGAGCAGTACTTC,CASSLLGPSSYEQYF
NA,TRBV7-2,TRBD1,15,TRBJ1-2,TGTGCCAGCAGCGCACCCCAGGGGGCGTTCTATGGCTACACCTTC,CASSAPQGAFYGYTF
NA,TRBV9,NA,16,TRBJ2-1,TGTGCCAGCAGCGCCAGGATTTTTGGGTCCTACAATGAGCAGTTCTTC,CASSARIFGSYNEQFF
NA,TRBV5-1,NA,13,TRBJ1-1,TGCGCCAGCAGCTTGGGGGTGAACACTGAAGCTTTCTTT,CASSLGVNTEAFF
NA,TRBV7-2,TRBD2,15,TRBJ2-2,TGTGCCAGCACCTACCGTAGCGGGGTCACCGGGGAGCTGTTTTTT,CASTYRSGVTGELFF
NA,TRBV6-5,NA,14,TRBJ1-1,TGTGCCAGCACTACGGGACAAAAGGGAACTGAAGCTTTCTTT,CASTTGQKGTEAFF
NA,TRBV7-2,TRBD2,15,TRBJ2-7,TGTGCCAGCAGCTTATTAGCGGGAGGGCCCAACGAGCAGTACTTC,CASSLLAGGPNEQYF
NA,TRBV19,NA,16,TRBJ2-7,TGTGCCAGTAGTATATCCAGCAGCGCCTACCCCTACGAGCAGTACTTC,CASSISSSAYPYEQYF
NA,TRBV6-5,NA,15,TRBJ2-7,TGTGCCAGCAGTGGCCCAGGAGTCCTTTCCTACGAGCAGTACTTC,CASSGPGVLSYEQYF
NA,TRBV28,TRBD2,17,TRBJ2-5,TGTGCCAGCAGTCCGACTAGCGGGAGGAGTCTCTCGGAGACCCAGTACTTC,CASSPTSGRSLSETQYF
NA,TRBV19,NA,14,TRBJ1-4,TGTGCCAGTAGTATGGGGGCTGGATTGGAAAAACTGTTTTTT,CASSMGAGLEKLFF
once,TRBV7-9,TRBD1,14,TRBJ2-7,TGTGCCAGCAGCTTAGGACAGGGGCAAAGCGAGCAGTACTTC,CASSLGQGQSEQYF